This TCR beta chain was sequenced during a study of blood T cell repertoires in COVID-19. CDR1 is SGHNT and CDR2 is YYREEE in the germline V gene (reference sequence). The V end was cut by 0 bases, the J end by 9 bases, with 10 bases between. The CDR3 loop spans 13 amino acids. Some clones are missing from TCRdb's copy, which holds only in-frame ones; the method was immunoSEQ multiplex PCR. The sample gives approximately 300,000 clones, over 90% of which show up once; almost 4% is in the top ten. This clone was detected only a few times. The gene calls are TRBV5-4 and TRBJ1-3; unclear D gene. The TCR comes from a woman aged 25 to 39 who had been exposed to COVID-19. Material: PBMCs or T cells enriched from blood (not recorded which). The CDR3 protein is CASSLDPGSTIYF. In nucleotides, the CDR3 is TGTGCCAGCAGCTTGGATCCGGGATCCACCATATATTTT.